The rows below give T cell receptor beta chains drawn from one sample of a study of blood T cell repertoires in COVID-19. Only in-frame clones appear in the TCRdb table, and some are missing; sequencing was by immunoSEQ multiplex PCR. In the table there are around 260,000 clones, roughly four fifths of which are singletons. Sequencing input: peripheral blood. Source of these receptors: a woman in her forties or fifties who had recovered from COVID-19. Both conserved end residues are part of each CDR3. The D gene is left open where the match is weak. Size values are once, few and many counts, or a class for expanded clones, and some rows have none.

j_gene: TRBJ2-2; len: 15; v_gene: TRBV5-1; abundance: -; d_gene: -; CDR3nt: TGCGCCAGCAGCTTGGAAGGGGCTAACACCGGGGAGCTGTTTTTT; CDR3aa: CASSLEGANTGELFF
j_gene: TRBJ1-5; len: 18; v_gene: TRBV6-1; abundance: -; d_gene: TRBD1; CDR3nt: TGTGCCAGCAGTGGCCGGGACAGGTTTCCCTATAGCAATCAGCCCCAGCATTTT; CDR3aa: CASSGRDRFPYSNQPQHF
j_gene: TRBJ1-4; len: 17; v_gene: TRBV9; abundance: -; d_gene: TRBD1; CDR3nt: TGTGCCAGCAGCGACCCAGGACAGGGAGGGGAGGGTGAAAAACTGTTTTTT; CDR3aa: CASSDPGQGGEGEKLFF
j_gene: TRBJ1-2; len: 15; v_gene: TRBV5-1; abundance: -; d_gene: TRBD1; CDR3nt: TGCGCCAGCAGCTCACCCGGGACAGAGGGCTATGGCTACACCTTC; CDR3aa: CASSSPGTEGYGYTF
j_gene: TRBJ2-1; len: 16; v_gene: TRBV28; abundance: -; d_gene: TRBD1; CDR3nt: TGTGCCAGCACCCTACCGGGGACAGGGAAATACAATGAGCAGTTCTTC; CDR3aa: CASTLPGTGKYNEQFF
j_gene: TRBJ2-7; len: 14; v_gene: TRBV11-2; abundance: once; d_gene: TRBD1; CDR3nt: TGTGCCAGCAGCTTCAAGTGGACAGGGGGAGAGCAGTACTTC; CDR3aa: CASSFKWTGGEQYF
j_gene: TRBJ1-6; len: 15; v_gene: TRBV4-2; abundance: -; d_gene: TRBD1; CDR3nt: TGTGCCAGCAGCCCTGGGCGGACAGGGGGTTCACCCCTCCACTTT; CDR3aa: CASSPGRTGGSPLHF
j_gene: TRBJ1-1; len: 15; v_gene: TRBV10-1; abundance: -; d_gene: -; CDR3nt: TGCGCCACCTTCTGGGACTGCCCTGGGAACACTGAAGCTTTCTTT; CDR3aa: CATFWDCPGNTEAFF
j_gene: TRBJ1-4; len: 15; v_gene: TRBV28; abundance: -; d_gene: -; CDR3nt: TGTGCCAGCAGCAAGGGGGTCGGGTCTAATGAAAAACTGTTTTTT; CDR3aa: CASSKGVGSNEKLFF
j_gene: TRBJ2-7; len: 16; v_gene: TRBV7-2; abundance: once; d_gene: TRBD2; CDR3nt: TGTGCCAGCAGCCCACAAACTAGCGCAAGGGCGTACGAGCAGTACTTC; CDR3aa: CASSPQTSARAYEQYF
j_gene: TRBJ1-5; len: 17; v_gene: TRBV19; abundance: few; d_gene: TRBD1; CDR3nt: TGTGCCAGTAGTCCCACTCGACAGGGGGCAGGCAATCAGCCCCAGCATTTT; CDR3aa: CASSPTRQGAGNQPQHF
j_gene: TRBJ1-2; len: 13; v_gene: TRBV29-1; abundance: -; d_gene: -; CDR3nt: TGCAGCGTTGAAATCAATACAGGTGATGGCTACACCTTC; CDR3aa: CSVEINTGDGYTF
j_gene: TRBJ1-5; len: 14; v_gene: TRBV15; abundance: once; d_gene: -; CDR3nt: TGTGCCACCAGCAGGCGGGAGCGTAATCAGCCCCAGCATTTT; CDR3aa: CATSRRERNQPQHF
j_gene: TRBJ2-5; len: 15; v_gene: TRBV9; abundance: few; d_gene: TRBD2; CDR3nt: TGTGCCAGCAGCGAGCGGGGGGGCCCGAGGGAGACCCAGTACTTC; CDR3aa: CASSERGGPRETQYF
j_gene: TRBJ2-7; len: 12; v_gene: TRBV4-2; abundance: -; d_gene: -; CDR3nt: TGTGCCAGCAGCCAAGATAGCGGCCGGCAGTACTTC; CDR3aa: CASSQDSGRQYF
j_gene: TRBJ1-2; len: 13; v_gene: TRBV12-3/TRBV12-4; abundance: -; d_gene: -; CDR3nt: TGTGCCAGCAGTTTATTAGGGACTCATGGCTACACCTTC; CDR3aa: CASSLLGTHGYTF
j_gene: TRBJ1-1; len: 15; v_gene: TRBV6-2/TRBV6-3; abundance: -; d_gene: -; CDR3nt: TGTGCCAGCAGTACCGCGGACAGTTGGGTCACTGAAGCTTTCTTT; CDR3aa: CASSTADSWVTEAFF
j_gene: TRBJ1-1; len: 12; v_gene: TRBV5-6; abundance: -; d_gene: -; CDR3nt: TGTGCCAGCAGCTTGCCAGACACTGAAGCTTTCTTT; CDR3aa: CASSLPDTEAFF
j_gene: TRBJ2-1; len: 17; v_gene: TRBV6-2/TRBV6-3; abundance: -; d_gene: TRBD1; CDR3nt: TGTGCCAGCAGTTACTCGATCGGGTCAGGGGGTTCCGATGAGCAGTTCTTC; CDR3aa: CASSYSIGSGGSDEQFF
j_gene: TRBJ2-7; len: 16; v_gene: TRBV7-2; abundance: -; d_gene: TRBD2; CDR3nt: TGTGCCAGCAGCCCAGGCGGGAGTGGCAGGGCCTACGAGCAGTACTTC; CDR3aa: CASSPGGSGRAYEQYF
j_gene: TRBJ2-7; len: 13; v_gene: TRBV11-2; abundance: -; d_gene: TRBD1; CDR3nt: TGTGCCAGCAGCTTGGGGGGTGAGGACAGGGAGTACTTC; CDR3aa: CASSLGGEDREYF
j_gene: TRBJ1-5; len: 16; v_gene: TRBV7-9; abundance: once; d_gene: TRBD1; CDR3nt: TGTGCCAGCAGCTTCCACACAGGGGGCATCGATCAGCCCCAGCATTTT; CDR3aa: CASSFHTGGIDQPQHF
j_gene: TRBJ2-3; len: 14; v_gene: TRBV30; abundance: -; d_gene: -; CDR3nt: TGTGCCTGGAGTACTAAAGCGGAAAAATATACGCAGTATTTT; CDR3aa: CAWSTKAEKYTQYF
j_gene: TRBJ2-5; len: 15; v_gene: TRBV3-1/TRBV3-2; abundance: -; d_gene: -; CDR3nt: TGTGCCAGCAGCCGAACCGGGACTCTGGGGGAGACCCAGTACTTC; CDR3aa: CASSRTGTLGETQYF
j_gene: TRBJ1-2; len: 14; v_gene: TRBV19; abundance: -; d_gene: TRBD1; CDR3nt: TGTGCCAGTATGGCCTTACAGGGGGAGTATGGCTACACCTTC; CDR3aa: CASMALQGEYGYTF
j_gene: TRBJ2-1; len: 14; v_gene: TRBV28; abundance: -; d_gene: -; CDR3nt: TGTGCCAGCAGTTTATTATTCCGGAGAAATGAGCAGTTCTTC; CDR3aa: CASSLLFRRNEQFF
j_gene: TRBJ1-2; len: 13; v_gene: TRBV27; abundance: -; d_gene: -; CDR3nt: TGTGCCAGCAGTCAGGACACCTACTATGGCTACACCTTC; CDR3aa: CASSQDTYYGYTF
j_gene: TRBJ1-4; len: 14; v_gene: TRBV5-6; abundance: once; d_gene: -; CDR3nt: TGTGCCAGCAGCTTGGTTACCCGGAATGAAAAACTGTTTTTT; CDR3aa: CASSLVTRNEKLFF
j_gene: TRBJ1-5; len: 13; v_gene: TRBV27; abundance: -; d_gene: TRBD1; CDR3nt: TGTGCCAGCAGTTTATTACAGGGGCAGCCCCAGCATTTT; CDR3aa: CASSLLQGQPQHF
j_gene: TRBJ1-1; len: 14; v_gene: TRBV2; abundance: -; d_gene: TRBD1; CDR3nt: TGTGCCAGCAGCGAGGGGACAGGCTTACGACAAGCTTTCTTT; CDR3aa: CASSEGTGLRQAFF
j_gene: TRBJ2-7; len: 12; v_gene: TRBV5-1; abundance: -; d_gene: -; CDR3nt: TGCGCCAGCAGCCTACAGGGCTACGAGCAGTACTTC; CDR3aa: CASSLQGYEQYF
j_gene: TRBJ1-1; len: 18; v_gene: TRBV18; abundance: -; d_gene: TRBD1; CDR3nt: TGTGCCAGCTCACCACGGGGTTCAGGGACAGGGGTTAACACTGAAGCTTTCTTT; CDR3aa: CASSPRGSGTGVNTEAFF
j_gene: TRBJ2-7; len: 16; v_gene: TRBV5-1; abundance: -; d_gene: -; CDR3nt: TGCGCCAGCAGTCCGAAGACAGGCGGGGGCTCCTACGAGCAGTACTTC; CDR3aa: CASSPKTGGGSYEQYF
j_gene: TRBJ2-5; len: 14; v_gene: TRBV5-1; abundance: few; d_gene: -; CDR3nt: TGCGCCAGCAGGATCCCGGGACATCCTAGGACCCAGTACTTC; CDR3aa: CASRIPGHPRTQYF
j_gene: TRBJ2-7; len: 13; v_gene: TRBV11-2; abundance: -; d_gene: -; CDR3nt: TGTGCCAGCAGCTTAGTACAGGTCTACGAGCAGTACTTC; CDR3aa: CASSLVQVYEQYF
j_gene: TRBJ1-2; len: 18; v_gene: TRBV5-1; abundance: -; d_gene: TRBD1; CDR3nt: TGCGCCAGCAGCGCTCCCGGGACAGGGGGCGCAAATAACTATGGCTACACCTTC; CDR3aa: CASSAPGTGGANNYGYTF
j_gene: TRBJ1-2; len: 14; v_gene: TRBV24-1; abundance: -; d_gene: -; CDR3nt: TGTGCCACCAGTTCAGACAGGTATTACTATGGCTACACCTTC; CDR3aa: CATSSDRYYYGYTF